A selection of T cell receptor beta chains follows, all from one sample in a study of CD8 T cells in Susac syndrome. TCRdb recomputed calls from the immunoSEQ multiplex PCR reads with MiXCR, one row per CDR3 protein. This table has fewer than 250,000 distinct CDR3 sequences, around 90% appearing once. The sequencing input was CD8+ T cells from PBMCs. These receptors were collected from a human donor with multiple sclerosis. The CDR3 runs from the conserved cysteine through the conserved F or W. D genes are given only for firm matches. Some rows mark clone size as missing; the rest say once, few, many or name a class of expanded clone.

CDR3 protein | CDR3 DNA | clone size | J gene | V gene | D gene
CASSDRQGGAYGYTF | TGTGCCAGCAGCGATCGACAGGGAGGGGCGTATGGCTACACCTTC | NA | TRBJ1-2 | TRBV7-9 | TRBD1
CASSPPSGGTDTQYF | TGTGCCAGCAGTCCCCCTAGCGGGGGCACAGATACGCAGTATTTT | NA | TRBJ2-3 | TRBV27 | TRBD2
CASSQWPEQFF | TGCGCCAGCAGCCAATGGCCTGAGCAGTTCTTC | NA | TRBJ2-1 | TRBV4-1 | NA
CASSPGKRSEQYF | TGTGCCAGCAGTCCCGGGAAACGGAGTGAGCAGTACTTC | NA | TRBJ2-7 | TRBV14 | NA
CASSHVGDRDHEQYF | TGCGCCAGCAGTCATGTGGGGGACAGGGACCACGAGCAGTACTTC | NA | TRBJ2-7 | TRBV23-1 | TRBD1
CASSLGGSRNEQFF | TGTGCCAGCAGTTTAGGGGGGAGCCGCAATGAGCAGTTCTTC | NA | TRBJ2-1 | TRBV27 | NA
CASSFPGHEQYF | TGTGCCAGCAGCTTCCCGGGACACGAGCAGTACTTC | NA | TRBJ2-7 | TRBV7-9 | NA
CASSGDPGTENQPQHF | TGTGCCAGCTCAGGGGATCCCGGGACAGAAAATCAGCCCCAGCATTTT | few | TRBJ1-5 | TRBV18 | TRBD1
CAWNFLAGAGELFF | TGTGCCTGGAATTTTCTGGCGGGAGCCGGGGAGCTGTTTTTT | NA | TRBJ2-2 | TRBV30 | TRBD2
CASKTTAKRNTGELFF | TGTGCCAGCAAAACGACAGCGAAGCGGAACACCGGGGAGCTGTTTTTT | NA | TRBJ2-2 | TRBV12-3/TRBV12-4 | NA
CASSQDLGHNQPQHF | TGTGCCAGCAGCCAAGATTTGGGACATAATCAGCCCCAGCATTTT | NA | TRBJ1-5 | TRBV3-1 | NA
CASSSGQAGDTEAFF | TGTGCCAGCAGTTCCGGACAGGCCGGGGACACTGAAGCTTTCTTT | NA | TRBJ1-1 | TRBV12-3/TRBV12-4 | TRBD1
CASSVDDRVYEQYF | TGTGCCAGCAGCGTAGACGACAGGGTCTACGAGCAGTACTTC | once | TRBJ2-7 | TRBV9 | TRBD1
CAWSPAAGYNEQFF | TGTGCCTGGAGTCCGGCAGCCGGATACAATGAGCAGTTCTTC | NA | TRBJ2-1 | TRBV30 | NA
CASSLVETQETQYF | TGTGCCAGCAGCCTTGTCGAGACTCAAGAGACCCAGTACTTC | NA | TRBJ2-5 | TRBV3-1 | NA
CASSWENTEAFF | TGTGCCAGCAGCTGGGAGAACACTGAAGCTTTCTTT | NA | TRBJ1-1 | TRBV5-6 | NA
CASIDLRGFGYTF | TGTGCCAGCATCGACTTGAGGGGGTTCGGCTACACCTTC | NA | TRBJ1-2 | TRBV6-5 | NA
CASSPLRDSMTPYEQYF | TGTGCCAGCTCACCACTAAGGGACAGCATGACACCCTACGAGCAGTACTTC | NA | TRBJ2-7 | TRBV18 | TRBD1
CASSGRIMGDRGHNEQFF | TGTGCCAGCAGCGGCCGAATTATGGGCGACAGGGGGCACAATGAGCAGTTCTTC | NA | TRBJ2-1 | TRBV13 | TRBD1
CASSLAGHPFEAFF | TGCGCCAGCAGCTTGGCGGGACACCCATTTGAAGCTTTCTTT | NA | TRBJ1-1 | TRBV5-1 | NA
CASSDLAGGDNEQFF | TGTGCCAGCAGTGACTTAGCGGGAGGGGACAATGAGCAGTTCTTC | NA | TRBJ2-1 | TRBV2 | TRBD2
CASSLNAEKTNGYTF | TGTGCCAGCAGTTTAAACGCAGAAAAAACGAATGGCTACACCTTC | NA | TRBJ1-2 | TRBV12-3/TRBV12-4 | NA
CASSRSGTVNYGYTF | TGTGCCAGCAGCAGATCCGGGACTGTTAACTATGGCTACACCTTC | NA | TRBJ1-2 | TRBV21-1 | NA
CASSASRDSIYGYTF | TGTGCCAGTAGTGCCTCCCGGGACAGCATCTATGGCTACACCTTC | NA | TRBJ1-2 | TRBV19 | TRBD1
CSLRDTYNEQFF | TGCAGTCTCCGGGACACCTACAATGAGCAGTTCTTC | NA | TRBJ2-1 | TRBV20-1 | NA
CASSQVIGLYEQYF | TGCGCCAGCAGCCAAGTGATAGGGCTCTACGAGCAGTACTTC | NA | TRBJ2-7 | TRBV4-3 | NA
CASSSQLSSYNEQFF | TGTGCCAGCAGCTCACAGCTGAGCTCCTACAATGAGCAGTTCTTC | NA | TRBJ2-1 | TRBV7-8 | NA
CASSVAGTGDYEQYF | TGTGCCAGCAGCGTCGCCGGGACAGGGGACTACGAGCAGTACTTC | NA | TRBJ2-7 | TRBV9 | TRBD1
CASSQVPGTEAFF | TGTGCCAGCAGCCAAGTTCCAGGCACTGAAGCTTTCTTT | once | TRBJ1-1 | TRBV14 | NA
CASSGSGRANNEQFF | TGTGCCAGTAGTGGGAGCGGGAGGGCCAACAATGAGCAGTTCTTC | NA | TRBJ2-1 | TRBV19 | TRBD2
CASSLGTSGRGDEQFF | TGTGCCAGCAGCTTAGGGACTAGCGGGCGCGGCGATGAGCAGTTCTTC | NA | TRBJ2-1 | TRBV7-9 | TRBD2
CAWSGGSSGYTF | TGTGCCTGGAGCGGAGGGTCGAGTGGCTACACCTTC | NA | TRBJ1-2 | TRBV30 | NA
CASSDRGFGELFF | TGCGCCAGCAGCGATAGGGGGTTCGGGGAGCTGTTTTTT | NA | TRBJ2-2 | TRBV4-3 | NA
CASSQAFSRNEQFF | TGCGCCAGCAGCCAAGCCTTTTCTCGGAATGAGCAGTTCTTC | NA | TRBJ2-1 | TRBV4-1 | NA
CASSLAGGVETQYF | TGTGCCAGCAGCTTAGCGGGGGGCGTAGAGACCCAGTACTTC | few | TRBJ2-5 | TRBV6-1 | TRBD2
CASSQARGVYNEQFF | TGTGCCAGTTCCCAAGCACGGGGGGTATACAATGAGCAGTTCTTC | NA | TRBJ2-1 | TRBV19 | TRBD2
CASNTGELFF | TGTGCCTCAAACACCGGGGAGCTGTTTTTT | NA | TRBJ2-2 | TRBV30 | NA
CASSIIGGALGSPLHF | TGTGCCAGTAGTATAATCGGGGGGGCCTTGGGGTCACCCCTCCACTTT | NA | TRBJ1-6 | TRBV19 | NA
CSARMAGQGNTEAFF | TGCAGTGCCCGCATGGCGGGACAGGGGAACACTGAAGCTTTCTTT | NA | TRBJ1-1 | TRBV20-1 | TRBD1
CASSYGAAYNEQFF | TGTGCCAGCAGTTACGGTGCAGCTTACAATGAGCAGTTCTTC | once | TRBJ2-1 | TRBV6-5 | NA
CASSTRWDRVSSGANVLTF | TGTGCCAGCAGTACCCGGTGGGACAGGGTGTCCTCTGGGGCCAACGTCCTGACTTTC | NA | TRBJ2-6 | TRBV27 | TRBD1
CASSASGNNEQFF | TGCGCCAGCAGCGCTAGCGGGAACAATGAGCAGTTCTTC | NA | TRBJ2-1 | TRBV4-1 | TRBD2
CSARDFSGGGYEQYF | TGCAGTGCTAGGGACTTTAGCGGGGGGGGATACGAGCAGTACTTC | NA | TRBJ2-7 | TRBV20-1 | TRBD2